In this sample, the clone carrying this T cell receptor (beta chain) turned up a few times. V was pared by 4 bases and J by 1 base, with 4 bases of the junction left unmatched. The CDR3 length is 16 residues. Looked up from germline, CDR1 is SGDLS and CDR2 is YYNGEE. These data come from a study of OX40 agonist ivuxolimab in advanced cancers. The assay was immunoSEQ multiplex PCR, and TCRdb's table has in-frame clones only and misses some. Altogether approximately 69,000 clones are present, more than 70% being singletons, with the ten largest covering under 2.5%. Sample: CD4+ or CD8+ T cells sorted from blood, taken in a trial of the OX40 agonist ivuxolimab. The receptor was derived from an adult with an advanced solid tumor such as melanoma, head and neck, liver or kidney cancer. This rearrangement joins TRBV9 to TRBJ2-3; 12 positions agree with TRBD2. CDR3: CASSSGLAGRTDTQYF. The CDR3 bases are TGTGCCAGCAGCTCAGGACTAGCGGGGCGCACAGATACGCAGTATTTT.